This T cell receptor beta chain is from a study of cytomegalovirus exposure and HLA in healthy donors (dated by TCRdb to the late 2010s). Background on the whole study: An earlier analysis of around 600 of the donors reported approximately 300 Gb of sequence data and approximately 110 million unique TCR beta sequences from some 180 million T cells. A later analysis re-analyzed previously published TCR beta repertoires from 500 to 700 donors and added high-resolution HLA genotyping to study TCR occurrence patterns. A later genetic analysis took genome-wide SNP genotypes for about three fifths of the 666 donors and used that subset as a discovery cohort. HLA typing included class I and class II loci at four-digit resolution. The T cell repertoires of around 670 subjects were profiled by immunosequencing and related to cytomegalovirus serostatus. Among the approximately 400 genotyped donors, approximately 77% belonged to the genetic ancestry cluster associated with self-reported Caucasian donors. An early release that covered fewer than 800 HLA-typed donors contained approximately 300 gigabases of sequencing data and tens of millions of unique TCR sequences. Typing coverage differed by locus: A, B, C, DRB1 and DQB1 were typed in about 629-630 donors, DQA1 in approximately 520, DPA1 in 600 to 610, and DPB1 in 472. All discovery cohort repertoires had been generated on a single sequencing platform. In addition to the first cohort of roughly 670 subjects, a separate validation cohort of 120 different subjects was used. In the later analysis, no new phenotypic data were used to find candidate immune exposures; instead, reliance was placed on TCR beta sequences and their occurrence across donors. High-throughput TCR immunosequencing, statistical association of individual TCRs with disease status, and machine learning were combined to predict cytomegalovirus infection status. The study aimed to test whether cataloging public T cell receptors could reveal signatures of past pathogen exposure. Donor age, sex, ethnicity and CMV serostatus were collected together with the repertoire data. Roughly five DR-DQ haplotypes were handled as single units for association and clustering, since linkage in the cohort was strong. To decide whether each TCR beta V gene segment behaved as functional or pseudogenic, an earlier analysis of 587 of the donors relied on high-throughput TCR beta sequencing. Among some 410 genotyped donors of the cohort, an average of about 220,000 unique TCR beta nucleotide sequences was sequenced per donor, of which roughly 17% were non-productive.

To note about this clone: Its antigen has not been determined. Base-call qualities are not available, and no considerably larger clone is one nucleotide away.

In total, roughly 710 healthy bone marrow donors made up the cohort. All cohort members were sampled while nominally healthy, although unrecorded immune exposures were likely present. The donor tested CMV seropositive and was one of the 289 seropositive cohort members. A peripheral blood sample was collected from each donor, and TCR beta sequencing was performed on peripheral blood mononuclear cells. Genomic DNA was extracted from the blood cell samples with the Qiagen DNeasy Blood Extraction Kit. Spanning cysteine to phenylalanine, the CDR3 consists of 14 amino acids. Only the CDR3 part of the read is kept: 42 bases, read in frame from the first base. The germline V gene (reference sequence) yields LNHNV for CDR1 and YYDKDF for CDR2. After removal of 6 bases from V and 1 base from J, the junction retains 4 bases not matched to a gene. Library preparation was by the immunoSEQ multiplex PCR assay. The multiplex PCR relied on a mix of 60 forward primers for TCR Vbeta segments and 13 reverse primers for TCR Jbeta segments. Amplification of the CDR3 region of rearranged TCR beta genes was performed with a multiplex PCR assay on genomic DNA. Amplified TCR beta libraries were sequenced as 87-base-pair reads on the Illumina HiSeq System. Regarding the original processing steps: In a later analysis, tens of millions of unique TCR beta chains were counted across the 666 repertoires, and roughly 9.9 million of these chains were shared by at least two donors. To remove PCR and sequencing errors, raw reads were error-corrected and collapsed into unique sequences using a nearest-neighbor algorithm that merged closely related sequences. CDR3 sequences were aligned to IMGT reference sequences to assign V, D and J gene segments. For a sequence to be retained, a match of at least six nucleotides was required to both a V gene segment and a J gene segment. Rearrangements were classified as productive when the CDR3 lacked stop codons and remained in frame with V and J, and all other rearrangements were classified as non-productive. CDR3 was defined according to IMGT convention as the region running from the second conserved V-encoded cysteine to the conserved J-encoded phenylalanine. In an earlier analysis of some 550 of the donors, sequences lacking an unambiguous match to a single V gene segment were excluded. In an earlier analysis of several hundred of the donors, V segments were called functional above 56.7% productive rearrangements and were called segregating when the between-donor standard deviation exceeded 5%. A statistical classification framework was developed to diagnose cytomegalovirus status using the catalog of TCR beta chain sequences. V and J gene assignment, in a later analysis, came from comparing TCR nucleotide sequences with IMGT/GENE-DB human TR gene sequences. Using the TCRdist pipeline, a later analysis assigned CDR3 sequences along with most-parsimonious VDJ recombination scenarios. In a later analysis, each TCR beta chain was defined by its CDR3 amino acid sequence together with its V-gene family, and reads lacking a unique V-gene family were excluded. To address suspected cross-contamination and a sequencing artifact, a later analysis removed around 600 highly shared, low-generation-probability nucleotide sequences. In a later analysis, a clonal expansion index for each public chain was calculated from normalized within-repertoire ranks of inferred template counts. Generation probabilities in a later analysis came from a VDJ recombination model fitted to out-of-frame rearrangements, and those results were checked against IGoR. Hypergeometric tests were used in a later analysis to score TCR-TCR, TCR-HLA and TCR-CMV co-occurrence, with a repertoire-size bias correction applied to the TCR pairs. A later analysis estimated false discovery rates by permuting HLA or CMV assignments 20 times. A later analysis grouped co-occurring TCRs with DBSCAN, adding TCRdist sequence similarity when clustering within HLA-allele-positive subsets. For co-occurrence clustering, repertoires with fewer than 30,000 or more than 120,000 public chains were excluded, along with roughly 5 repertoires with anomalous nucleotide sharing. In TCRdb, the immuneACCESS table is reduced to in-frame sequences with V and J assigned. These tables do not hold every clone; where another copy was compared, an unresolved V gene accounts for under half, and the others remain unexplained. The V and J calls and clone size are taken from that table; D and trimming were inferred from the DNA. The sample yields approximately 160,000 clones; about 75% were counted once. The top ten constitute 7% to 9% of the sample.

Beyond this particular receptor, the publication reports: Some IMGT-functional V segments, including TRBV6-2 and TRBV6-3, could not be told apart with the 87-base-pair reads, so those segments were excluded. A few of the identified cytomegalovirus-associated TCR beta chains were confirmed in vitro to be specific for cytomegalovirus antigens. Cytomegalovirus status was reported to be diagnosed by the classifier with high specificity and sensitivity in both the original and validation cohorts. Most TCR sequences were observed very rarely across donors, whereas some public TCRs were present in many individuals. CMV serostatus was the only immune exposure information available for the cohort. In a later analysis, HLA-associated TCR beta chains were found to be more clonally expanded and to have lower generation probabilities than equally common non-associated chains. The study gave a list of some 150 TCR beta chains associated with cytomegalovirus. A further reported finding was that TCR beta sequences accurately predicted the HLA-A and HLA-B alleles for most subjects in the first cohort. Fewer than 20 rarely observed V segments, including chromosome 9 orphons, were excluded from the earlier analysis of a few hundred of the donors because counts were too low. When HLA alleles, especially DR and DQ, strongly co-occurred, attributing TCR associations to individual alleles was difficult. In a later genetic analysis, fewer N-insertions in productive TCRs were reported among donors in an Asian-associated ancestry cluster than the approximately 710-donor mean. HLA typing was unavailable for some donors at each locus, so association tests used only the typed subset. Roughly uniform sequencing depth across donors was assumed in presence/absence analyses, although this assumption may not hold. In an earlier analysis of about 600 of the donors, most TCR beta V segments appeared in productive rearrangements about 87% or about 30% of the time, broadly matching IMGT annotations. In a later analysis, the rate of TCR association differed among HLA loci, with DRB1 alleles having the most associated TCRs and HLA-C alleles having the fewest. In a later genetic analysis, a missense DCLRE1C variant was associated with V-gene and J-gene trimming of TCR beta chains, and the association was replicated in an independent cohort. A later analysis found that most CMV-associated TCR beta chains appeared HLA-restricted, with HLA associations seemingly driven largely by CMV exposure. Only TCR beta chains were sequenced in this cohort, and the absence of alpha or paired-chain data limited detectable features. A later analysis reported that several top co-occurrence clusters appeared linked to parvovirus B19, influenza, CMV and Epstein-Barr virus. A group of highly shared sequence variants was considered likely to be a technical artifact of the sequencing pipeline. Linkage disequilibrium might explain the correlated functional status among segregating V segments, but an unknown experimental factor could not be excluded. A later analysis associated about 17,000 TCR beta sequences with specific HLA alleles at a false discovery rate of 0.05. The authors suggested that the approach could potentially be extended to other disease states and immunological phenotypes.

The chain links TRBV15 with TRBJ2-7; 9 of the junction bases match TRBD1. The receptor's source is a male donor in good health and CMV-seropositive. Sequencing input: PBMCs. The CDR3 loop reads CATRGTGRSYEQYF. Here is the DNA: TGTGCCACCAGAGGGACAGGGAGGTCCTACGAGCAGTACTTC.